The subject of this entry is one T cell receptor (beta chain). Amplification used 60 Vbeta primers and 13 Jbeta primers. Method: immunoSEQ multiplex PCR; TCRdb's copy keeps in-frame clones and lacks some. The data contain some 40,000 clones, over 40% of them seen just once; the ten biggest clones take up more than 5%. This sample was included in a study of cytomegalovirus exposure and HLA in healthy donors. Germline CDR1 SGHVS, CDR2 FNYEAQ. This CDR3 has 15 residues. The ends lost 5 bases at V and 4 bases at J; junction bases unmatched: 8. The clonotype originates from a woman between 40 and 55 years old in good health and CMV-seropositive. Sequencing was done on a sample of PBMCs. This rearrangement joins TRBV7-6 to TRBJ2-1; TRBD1 matches 7 bases. CDR3 sequence: CASSARQGKYNEQFF. The CDR3 DNA follows: TGTGCCAGCAGCGCGCGACAGGGTAAATACAATGAGCAGTTCTTC.